Below, 23 T cell receptor beta chains from the same sample are listed, as sequenced in a study of graft-versus-host responses after intestinal transplantation. The antigens for these receptors are not known. Libraries were prepared by immunoSEQ multiplex PCR; TCRdb keeps only in-frame clonotypes and omits some of them. The repertoire holds tens of thousands of clones, with roughly 91% as singletons. The sequences come from unstimulated CD4+ T cells sorted from spleen or lymph node cells, collected before transplant. Receptors were obtained from a human donor who was the organ donor for an intestinal transplant.

The chain links TRBV7-2 to TRBJ1-5, with 7 nucleotides matching TRBD1. Germline V gene data show CDR1 as SGHTA and CDR2 as FQGNSA. V lost 5 bases to trimming and J lost 2 bases; unmatched junction nucleotides: 3. The CDR3 sequence is 14 residues long. The CDR3 is CASSQDRGNQPQHF. The CDR3 coding sequence is TGTGCCAGCAGCCAAGACAGGGGCAATCAGCCCCAGCATTTT. The variable domain in full, with the rest retrieved from reference TRBV7-2 and TRBJ1-5, is GAGVSQSPSNKVTEKGKDVELRCDPISGHTALYWYRQSLGQGLEFLIYFQGNSAPDKSGLPSDRFSAERTGGSVSTLTIQRTQQEDSAVYLCASSQDRGNQPQHFGDGTRLSIL.

V and J are TRBV11-3 and TRBJ2-7; TRBD2 agrees at 11 bases. The germline gives CDR1 SGHNT, CDR2 YENEEA. The trim removed 0 bases at V and 3 bases at J, leaving 1 base unmatched. The CDR3 spans 15 residues. The CDR3 is CASSLETSGIYEQYF. CDR3 DNA sequence: TGTGCCAGCAGCTTAGAGACTAGCGGGATCTACGAGCAGTACTTC.

J is TRBJ2-2 and V is TRBV6-1; D gene unclear. The germline V gene has CDR1 MNHNS and CDR2 SASEGT. Between the trimmed V and J ends, which lost 0 bases and 6 bases, there was a span of 5 bases. This CDR3 comprises 13 residues. For the CDR3, the DNA is TGTGCCAGCAGTGAAGCGCTAGCCGGGGAGCTGTTTTTT. Translated: CASSEALAGELFF.

This chain connects TRBV5-6 to TRBJ2-1; 11 bases fit TRBD2. Germline V gene data show CDR1 as SGHDT and CDR2 as YYEEEE. This CDR3 has 17 residues. V dropped 0 bases and J dropped 1; count of bases not matched to a gene: 3. In nucleotides, the CDR3 is TGTGCCAGCAGCTTGGGTAGCGGGAGGGTTTCCTACAATGAGCAGTTCTTC. Residues: CASSLGSGRVSYNEQFF. Full variable domain (remainder filled in from reference TRBV5-6 and TRBJ2-1): DAGVTQSPTHLIKTRGQQVTLRCSPKSGHDTVSWYQQALGQGPQFIFQYYEEEERQRGNFPDRFSGHQFPNYSSELNVNALLLGDSALYLCASSLGSGRVSYNEQFFGPGTRLTVL.

The V gene is TRBV4-3, the J gene TRBJ1-2; D gene unclear. V lost 4 bases and J lost 6, with 12 bases in between. The CDR3 is 13 amino acids. Germline lookup yields CDR1 LGHNA and CDR2 YSLEER. This CDR3 is CASSPSYGHGYTF. For the CDR3, the DNA is TGCGCCAGCAGCCCGTCTTACGGGCATGGCTACACCTTC.

V gene TRBV6-6 combines with J gene TRBJ2-7, with 7 bases fitting TRBD1. The J segment lost 0 bases and the V segment lost 8 bases, leaving 4 bases of the junction unmatched. This CDR3 has 13 residues. CDR1 MNHNY and CDR2 SVGAGI come from the germline V gene (reference sequence). The CDR3 loop reads CASGRDSSYEQYF. The CDR3 DNA reads as TGTGCCAGCGGCCGGGACAGCTCCTACGAGCAGTACTTC.

The chain has TRBV6-1 and TRBJ1-6; no definite D call. The CDR3 is 15 amino acids. The V end was cut by 7 bases, the J end by 0 bases, with 10 bases between. Looked up from germline, CDR1 is MNHNS and CDR2 is SASEGT. The CDR3 nucleotides are TGTGCCAGCATAACACTGAGCTCCTATAATTCACCCCTCCACTTT. It is translated as CASITLSSYNSPLHF.

This rearrangement joins TRBV6-6 to TRBJ2-3, with 8 nucleotides matching TRBD2. CDR3 length: 16 amino acids. Germline V gene sequence: CDR1 MNHNY, CDR2 SVGAGI (reference sequence). With 2 bases clipped from V and 4 bases from J, the junction kept 8 bases outside the gene matches. DNA for the CDR3: TGTGCCAGCAGTTACCGGCTTACGGGAGGGTCAGATACGCAGTATTTT. This codes for CASSYRLTGGSDTQYF.

The chain couples TRBV30 to TRBJ1-2; D may be TRBD1 (6 bases). Deletions cut 4 bases from V and 1 base from J, with 7 bases between. Germline CDR1 reads GTSNPN; CDR2 reads SVGIG (reference sequence). CDR3 length: 12 amino acids. The CDR3 reads CAWMGHNYGYTF. CDR3 sequence (DNA): TGTGCCTGGATGGGACATAACTATGGCTACACCTTC.

For the CDR3, the DNA is TGTGCCAGCAGTGACCGACCCTTTAATAGCAATCAGCCCCAGCATTTT. It is translated as CASSDRPFNSNQPQHF. The rearrangement joins TRBV6-1 to TRBJ1-5; D uncertain. V was shortened by 3 bases and J by 0 bases, with 12 bases between the two germline ends. From germline, CDR1 is MNHNS and CDR2 SASEGT. The CDR3 length is 16 residues.

The chain couples TRBV6-5 to TRBJ1-2; no clear D gene. The CDR3 sequence is 11 residues long. Trimming removed 6 bases at V and 5 bases at J, with 7 bases between. CDR1 is MNHEY and CDR2 is SVGAGI in the germline V gene. CDR3 DNA sequence: TGTGCCAGCAGCACCAATTATGGCTACACCTTC. It is translated as CASSTNYGYTF.

The chain is built from TRBV5-6 and TRBJ1-2; 7 bases line up with TRBD1. Per germline, CDR1 SGHDT and CDR2 YYEEEE. The V segment lost 1 base and the J segment 3 bases; nucleotides outside the gene matches: 3. CDR3 length equals 14 residues. CDR3 residues: CASSLLRGYYGYTF. Here the CDR3 DNA reads TGTGCCAGCAGCTTGCTCAGGGGGTACTATGGCTACACCTTC.

The chain joins TRBV28 to TRBJ2-5, with 12 bases that match TRBD2. The trim removed 0 bases at V and 5 bases at J, leaving 7 bases unmatched. The CDR3 has 17 residues. The germline V gene encodes CDR1 MDHEN and CDR2 SYDVKM. The CDR3 loop reads CASSLWGLAGERETQYF. CDR3 DNA sequence: TGTGCCAGCAGTTTATGGGGACTAGCGGGTGAGAGGGAGACCCAGTACTTC.

The chain combines TRBV7-2 with TRBJ2-7; 8 nucleotides line up with TRBD2. This CDR3 spans 16 amino acids. After removal of 2 bases from V and 0 bases from J, the junction contained 6 bases not matched to a gene. Germline-derived CDR1 and CDR2 are SGHTA and FQGNSA. The CDR3 DNA reads TGTGCCAGCAGCTTAATGCGGGAGGCCCCCTCCTACGAGCAGTACTTC. As protein: CASSLMREAPSYEQYF.

This clone was recorded only once. The chain is built from TRBV29-1 and TRBJ2-7; tentatively, D is TRBD2 (7 bases). This CDR3 comprises 12 residues. V shed 4 bases and J shed 7 bases, with 14 bases lying between them. Germline lookup yields CDR1 SQVTM and CDR2 ANQGSEA. CDR3 sequence: CSVVGGVSEQYF. CDR3 nucleotide sequence: TGCAGCGTTGTAGGGGGGGTTTCGGAGCAGTACTTC.

This clone was seen just once. CDR3: CASSAAGVSDTQYF. CDR3 nucleotide sequence: TGTGCCAGCAGTGCAGCGGGAGTTTCAGATACGCAGTATTTT. The chain joins TRBV6-1 to TRBJ2-3; TRBD2 matches 8 bases. The CDR3 spans 14 residues. Germline V CDR1 and CDR2: MNHNS, SASEGT. Trimming removed 4 bases from V and 4 bases from J; junction bases left unmatched: 4.

The sample holds a few counts of this clone. The rearrangement links TRBV5-4 to TRBJ2-5; possibly TRBD1 or TRBD2 for D (5 bases each). CDR1 and CDR2 (germline): SGHNT, YYREEE (reference sequence). V shed 4 bases and J shed 2 bases, with 21 bases lying between them. The CDR3 contains 17 residues. The CDR3 sequence: CASSQVGASASQETQYF. CDR3 sequence (DNA): TGTGCCAGCAGCCAAGTCGGGGCTAGTGCGTCGCAAGAGACCCAGTACTTC. Drawing the rest from reference TRBV5-4 and TRBJ2-5, the complete variable domain is ETGVTQSPTHLIKTRGQQVTLRCSSQSGHNTVSWYQQALGQGPQFIFQYYREEENGRGNFPPRFSGLQFPNYSSELNVNALELDDSALYLCASSQVGASASQETQYFGPGTRLLVL.

Regarding this clone: At one of its ends the junction is not consistent with the germline gene, which may arise from a read error. The chain is built from TRBV2 and TRBJ1-4; the D gene is possibly TRBD1 (6 bases). The CDR3 spans 15 residues. Looked up from germline, CDR1 is SNHLY and CDR2 is FYNNEI. CDR3: CASSRNGQINEKLIF. CDR3 DNA sequence: TGTGCCAGTTCCCGAAACGGACAGATTAATGAAAAACTGATTTTT.

The V and J genes are TRBV27 and TRBJ2-3; no reliable D call. V lost 5 bases to trimming and J lost 1 base, with 7 bases between them. Germline CDR1 reads MNHEY; CDR2 reads SMNVEV (reference sequence). This CDR3 spans 13 amino acids. The CDR3 DNA follows: TGTGCCAGCAGTCCCCGGGGCACAGATACGCAGTATTTT. Translation gives CASSPRGTDTQYF.

The chain has TRBV28 and TRBJ2-7; 7 bases are shared with TRBD2. CDR1 is MDHEN and CDR2 is SYDVKM in the germline V gene. V was pared by 4 bases and J by 2 bases, with 8 bases of the junction left unmatched. The CDR3 is 15 amino acids. CDR3 region: CASSSLRLAPYEQYF. The DNA for the CDR3 is TGTGCCAGCAGTTCCCTTAGACTAGCTCCCTACGAGCAGTACTTC.

J is TRBJ2-3 and V is TRBV6-5; 7 nucleotides agree with TRBD1. The CDR3 is made up of 13 amino acids. Per germline, CDR1 MNHEY and CDR2 SVGAGI. With 6 bases clipped from V and 4 bases from J, the junction kept 4 bases outside the gene matches. Here the CDR3 reads CASRGDRADTQYF. The CDR3 DNA is TGTGCCAGCAGGGGGGACAGAGCAGATACGCAGTATTTT.

The chain uses TRBV27 and TRBJ2-7, with 11 nucleotides matching TRBD1. Germline V gene lookup returns CDR1 MNHEY and CDR2 SMNVEV (reference sequence). This CDR3 contains 12 residues. After removal of 7 bases from V and 7 bases from J, the junction contained 3 bases not matched to a gene. The CDR3 here is CASMDRGREQYF. The CDR3 bases are TGTGCCAGCATGGACAGGGGGCGGGAGCAGTACTTC.

The chain is built from TRBV28 and TRBJ2-7; 8 nucleotides match TRBD1. V trimming: 3 bases; J trimming: 6 bases; junction bases outside the gene matches: 13. The CDR3 consists of 16 residues. Germline V CDR1 and CDR2: MDHEN, SYDVKM. CDR3 DNA sequence: TGTGCCAGCAGTTTGAGTTCCTCCGACAGGGGACGCGAGCAGTACTTC. Protein: CASSLSSSDRGREQYF.